This T cell receptor beta chain originates from a study of identical twins. This clonotype was found a few times. Its antigen is currently unknown. All of the donors were Caucasians in good health. TCRdb independently ran MiXCR on the 5' RACE reads; one entry per CDR3 protein. The sample carries 750,000 to 950,000 distinct CDR3 sequences, 9% to 15% recorded once. General study points: Cord blood's abundant beta clonotypes had fewer insertions, unlike memory repertoires. Out-of-frame beta chain sequences displayed weaker excess sharing between twins.

These data also formed part of another study, on yellow fever vaccine responses in identical twins.

The clonotype comes from a woman aged 18-30 years in good health. The sequencing sample was made of PBMCs.

The DNA of the CDR3 is TGCGCCAGCAGCCAGTCTAGAGCGGGGACAATCAATGAGCAGTTCTTC. This gives the protein CASSQSRAGTINEQFF. The chain is built from TRBV4-1 and TRBJ2-1, with a weak D call TRBD2 (7 bases). The CDR3 totals 16 residues. V shed 3 bases and J shed 6 bases, with 18 bases lying between them. Germline CDR1 MGHRA, CDR2 YSYEKL.